This T cell receptor beta chain was found in a study of breast tumors, draining lymph nodes, adjacent tissues. Comment on this clonotype: Its antigen remains unidentified. Being one base from a much bigger clone, this may be a read error.

V lost 1 base and J 13 bases, leaving 10 bases between the germline ends. The germline CDR1 and CDR2 sequences are LGHDT and YNNKEL (reference sequence). This CDR3 has 12 residues. One entry per CDR3 protein, called by TCRdb with MiXCR from the multiplex PCR reads. The sample has about 230,000 distinct CDR3 sequences, approximately 31% seen once. Samples came from axillary lymph nodes draining the breast cancer. Regarding the study as a whole: Luminal-like breast cancer showed significantly greater tumor-nontumor repertoire similarity than basal-like breast cancer did. Tumor T cell lymph node origin was a supported hypothesis, not proven.

V usage is TRBV3-1 and J usage is TRBJ1-4; D is undetermined. The sequenced material came from axillary lymph node tissue. The receptor was isolated from a female donor with breast cancer. Some clones in this sample may be carry-over from other donors' samples. CDR3 sequence: CASSQVKGRLFF. CDR3 nucleotides: TGTGCCAGCAGCCAAGTAAAGGGAAGACTGTTTTTT.